The present entry profiles one T cell receptor beta chain with its context. Under the authors' procedure: Researchers report that nucleated cell counts were estimated from reference gene primer amplification. Clones were read by immunoSEQ multiplex PCR, and TCRdb kept only the in-frame ones, dropping some. The V and J calls and the clone size are those of that table, but D and trimming were determined from the DNA. This table has around 200,000 clones, around 85% appearing once. This sample is drawn from a study of blood T cell repertoires in COVID-19. The CDR3 extends over 16 amino acids. The germline V gene has CDR1 LNHDA and CDR2 SQIVND (reference sequence). The ends were cut back, 1 base at V and 6 bases at J, with 13 bases in the middle.

The sequence was obtained from a man aged 70 or older with active or convalescent COVID-19. V is TRBV19 and J is TRBJ1-6; D not resolved. The source material was peripheral blood. The CDR3 protein is CASSIGGGLGNSPLHF. The DNA of the CDR3 is TGTGCCAGTAGTATAGGAGGAGGTTTAGGTAATTCACCCCTCCACTTT.